One sample yielded the 26 T cell receptor beta chains listed below, sequenced in a study of cytomegalovirus exposure and HLA in healthy donors. Researchers ran the PCR with 60 Vbeta and 13 Jbeta primers. This table comes from immunoSEQ multiplex PCR, and its TCRdb copy is limited to in-frame clones, with some not included. The table includes about 160,000 clones, around 84% detected once. The specimen was PBMCs. Every receptor here comes from a male donor in good health and CMV-seropositive.

The table lists this clone with a few counts. The gene calls are TRBV6-5 and TRBJ2-7; D is perhaps TRBD2 (5 bases). The CDR3 is 13 amino acids. V was trimmed by 2 bases and J by 5 bases, leaving 10 bases between them. CDR1 is MNHEY, CDR2 SVGAGI, per germline. As DNA, the CDR3 is TGTGCCAGCAGTTACGAGGAGGACCACGAGCAGTACTTC. It yields the protein CASSYEEDHEQYF.

The table lists this clone with a few counts. V is TRBV7-2 and J is TRBJ2-3; D is perhaps TRBD1 (5 bases). Germline lookup yields CDR1 SGHTA and CDR2 FQGNSA. The CDR3 contains 15 residues. V lost 2 bases, J lost 0 bases, and 9 bases lay in between. The CDR3 reads CASSLQGASTDTQYF. CDR3 DNA: TGTGCCAGCAGCTTACAGGGTGCTAGCACAGATACGCAGTATTTT.

Concerning this clone: This sample includes further DNA sequences coding for the same CDR3. The rearrangement joins TRBV5-1 to TRBJ1-3; no definite D call. Germline CDR1 SGHRS, CDR2 YFSETQ. V was shortened by 0 bases and J by 0 bases, with 10 bases between the two germline ends. This CDR3 region has 16 residues. CDR3 sequence: CASSLVGSLSGNTIYF. CDR3 nucleotides: TGCGCCAGCAGCTTGGTAGGGAGCCTCTCTGGAAACACCATATATTTT.

This chain links TRBV4-1 with TRBJ2-1; 13 bases fit TRBD2. The V and J ends lost 2 bases and 6 bases, in that order; junction bases with no gene match: 7. The CDR3 is 17 residues long. Germline assignment: CDR1 MGHRA and CDR2 YSYEKL. The DNA of the CDR3 is TGCGCCAGCAGCCAACCCCCGACTAGCGGGAGGTTCAATGAGCAGTTCTTC. Translating gives CASSQPPTSGRFNEQFF.

Here the CDR3 reads CSLTVRGKDTQYF. CDR3 in DNA: TGCAGCCTCACAGTACGGGGGAAAGATACGCAGTATTTT. V is TRBV29-1 and J is TRBJ2-3; tentatively, D is TRBD2 (6 bases). The CDR3 is 13 residues long. V shed 8 bases and J shed 5 bases, with 17 bases lying between them. Germline CDR1 is SQVTM and CDR2 is ANQGSEA.

The chain combines TRBV7-6 with TRBJ1-4, with 7 bases identical to TRBD1. Germline CDR1 and CDR2: SGHVS and FNYEAQ. The junction had 15 bases not matched to a gene; V was cut back by 0 bases and J by 8 bases. The CDR3 contains 18 residues. CDR3 DNA sequence: TGTGCCAGCAGCTTAGCGAGGGCAGGGGGGCGAGCGTGGGAAAAACTGTTTTTT. It translates to CASSLARAGGRAWEKLFF. Full variable domain (missing parts from reference TRBV7-6 and TRBJ1-4): GAGVSQSPRYKVTKRGQDVALRCDPISGHVSLYWYRQALGQGPEFLTYFNYEAQQDKSGLPNDRFSAERPEGSISTLTIQRTEQRDSAMYRCASSLARAGGRAWEKLFFGSGTQLSVL.

The chain couples TRBV28 to TRBJ2-3, with TRBD1 matching over 7 bases. The CDR3 is 13 residues long. J was trimmed by 7 bases and V by 2 bases; bases with no gene match: 3. Germline-derived CDR1 and CDR2 are MDHEN and SYDVKM. The CDR3 protein is CASSLTGAYTQYF. The CDR3 bases are TGTGCCAGCAGTTTAACAGGGGCGTATACGCAGTATTTT.

The V call is TRBV7-9, the J call TRBJ2-3; 8 positions match TRBD2. The CDR3 runs 17 residues. Germline CDR1 SEHNR, CDR2 FQNEAQ (reference sequence). J gave up 4 bases and V 4 bases, and 13 bases lay outside the gene matches. The CDR3 region has the DNA TGTGCCAGCAGCTCGGGGGGGTGGGGGCGCCGGCCAGATACGCAGTATTTT. Residues: CASSSGGWGRRPDTQYF.

A note on this clone: A junction boundary mismatches the germline segment, possibly from a read error. The rearrangement uses TRBV6-4 and TRBJ2-6; 12 bases agree with TRBD1. This CDR3 has 17 amino acids. CDR1 and CDR2 (germline): MRHNA, SNTAGT. The CDR3 DNA follows: TGTGCCAGCAGTGAAGGGACAGGGGGCTCTGGGGCCAACGGCCTGACTTTC. Its protein product is CASSEGTGGSGANGLTF.

V is TRBV27 and J is TRBJ2-2; TRBD2 matches at 9 bases. V trimming: 5 bases; J trimming: 7 bases; junction bases outside the gene matches: 14. CDR1 and CDR2 from the germline V gene are MNHEY and SMNVEV (reference sequence). The CDR3 spans 17 residues. The CDR3 loop reads CASSPGAGGPSSGELFF. The CDR3, as DNA: TGTGCCAGCAGTCCTGGAGCGGGAGGTCCCTCAAGCGGGGAGCTGTTTTTT.

The chain is built from TRBV11-2 and TRBJ2-7; 7 bases line up with TRBD1. With V trimmed by 5 bases and J by 2 bases, 12 bases remained unmatched. Per germline, CDR1 SGHAT and CDR2 FQNNGV. There are 16 residues in the CDR3. The CDR3 sequence is CASSRGSWQGAYEQYF. CDR3 coding DNA: TGTGCCAGCAGCCGCGGAAGTTGGCAGGGGGCCTACGAGCAGTACTTC.

The table lists this clone with a count of one. This chain joins TRBV10-3 and TRBJ2-7; 10 positions match TRBD2. Germline V gives CDR1 ENHRY, CDR2 SYGVKD. The V segment lost 6 bases and the J segment 5 bases; nucleotides outside the gene matches: 10. The CDR3 has 15 amino acids. The CDR3 is CAISSLASGSHEQYF. Here the CDR3 DNA reads TGTGCCATCAGCTCCTTGGCTAGCGGGAGCCACGAGCAGTACTTC.

The chain employs TRBV7-2 and TRBJ1-2; no firm D call. This CDR3 has 16 residues. V was cut by 5 bases and J by 0 bases, with 16 bases left in between. From germline, CDR1 is SGHTA and CDR2 FQGNSA. DNA of the CDR3: TGTGCCAGCAGCCCAACCCGGGGAGATGCTAACTATGGCTACACCTTC. Its translation: CASSPTRGDANYGYTF.

With regard to this clone: A junction end diverges from the germline sequence, so it may reflect a read error. V is TRBV7-8 and J is TRBJ1-6; tentatively, D is TRBD1 (6 bases). In germline, CDR1 is SGHVS, CDR2 FQNEAQ. The CDR3 covers 15 residues. Written as DNA, the CDR3 is TGTGCCAGCAGGTTAGGGGGAGACAGGAATTCACCCCTCCACTTT. Its translation: CASRLGGDRNSPLHF. Using reference TRBV7-8 and TRBJ1-6 for the parts outside the CDR3, the full variable domain is GAGVSQSPRYKVAKRGQDVALRCDPISGHVSLFWYQQALGQGPEFLTYFQNEAQLDKSGLPSDRFFAERPEGSVSTLKIQRTQQEDSAVYLCASRLGGDRNSPLHFGNGTRLTVT.

The genes are TRBV19 and TRBJ1-5; no clear D. Trimming pared 4 bases from V and 7 bases from J, leaving 17 bases between. The germline gives CDR1 LNHDA, CDR2 SQIVND (reference sequence). The CDR3 spans 15 residues. CDR3 residues: CASSKGGPDRQPQHF. The CDR3, as DNA: TGTGCCAGTAGTAAGGGAGGGCCAGATAGGCAGCCCCAGCATTTT.

The gene calls are TRBV29-1 and TRBJ2-3, with D hard to call. Germline assignment: CDR1 SQVTM and CDR2 ANQGSEA. This CDR3 is 14 amino acids long. V lost 0 bases and J lost 9, with 16 bases in between. CDR3 sequence reads: CSVEDLDRLATQYF. The CDR3 nucleotides are TGCAGCGTTGAAGATCTAGATCGGCTGGCAACGCAGTATTTT.

In this sample, this clone turned up a few times. The V call is TRBV4-3, the J call TRBJ1-4; no definite D call. Trimming shortened V by 0 bases and J by 8 bases, and 16 bases separated the two germline ends. CDR1 LGHNA and CDR2 YSLEER come from the germline V gene. CDR3 length: 16 amino acids. The CDR3 is CASSQESGLSEEKLFF. Written as DNA, the CDR3 is TGCGCCAGCAGCCAAGAATCCGGCCTCTCGGAGGAAAAACTGTTTTTT.

The chain carries TRBV9 and TRBJ1-2, with D unresolved. The CDR3 has 15 residues. The V gene lost 3 bases and the J gene lost 1 base, with 13 bases spanning the gap. Germline V gene data show CDR1 as SGDLS and CDR2 as YYNGEE. CDR3 bases: TGTGCCAGCAGCGGAACCAAAGTCAGTAACTATGGCTACACCTTC. It translates to CASSGTKVSNYGYTF.

This clone came up once. This chain joins TRBV5-6 and TRBJ1-1; a weak D match, TRBD1 (5 bases). V was pared by 0 bases and J by 10 bases, with 13 bases between. CDR1 SGHDT and CDR2 YYEEEE come from the germline V gene. CDR3 size: 13 residues. CDR3 DNA: TGTGCCAGCAGCTTGGCGGCAGACAGAGGAGCTTTCTTT. This sequence encodes CASSLAADRGAFF.

The V gene is TRBV19, the J gene TRBJ2-7; 10 bases map to TRBD1. The junction had 5 bases not matched to a gene; V was cut back by 4 bases and J by 2 bases. In germline, CDR1 is LNHDA, CDR2 SQIVND (reference sequence). The CDR3 totals 15 residues. As DNA, the CDR3 is TGTGCCAGTAGTAGGCCGGGACAGGGGACCTACGAGCAGTACTTC. Encoded protein: CASSRPGQGTYEQYF.

J is TRBJ1-1 and V is TRBV6-5; 7 nucleotides agree with TRBD1. In germline, CDR1 is MNHEY, CDR2 SVGAGI. J lost 10 bases, V lost 5 bases, and 13 bases had no gene match. The CDR3 is 14 residues long. CDR3 protein: CASSLRRAPGGAFF. CDR3 bases: TGTGCCAGCAGTCTTAGACGGGCCCCAGGGGGAGCTTTCTTT.

The chain couples TRBV27 to TRBJ2-7; 7 bases are a match to TRBD1. The CDR3 contains 15 residues. CDR1 and CDR2 (germline): MNHEY, SMNVEV (reference sequence). Trimming cost V 6 bases and J 3 bases; bases outside gene matches: 11. The CDR3 here is CASSRNFRDSYEQYF. The CDR3 DNA follows: TGTGCCAGCAGCCGAAACTTCCGGGACAGCTACGAGCAGTACTTC.

This clone occurred a few times. The chain couples TRBV5-1 to TRBJ2-7; 10 bases fit TRBD1. V lost 4 bases, J lost 6 bases, and 7 bases stayed unmatched. CDR1 SGHRS and CDR2 YFSETQ come from the germline V gene. CDR3 length: 14 residues. For the CDR3, the DNA is TGCGCCAGCAGCCCCGGGACAGGGGCCCTCGAGCAGTACTTC. Its protein is CASSPGTGALEQYF. The full variable domain, with the rest looked up from reference TRBV5-1 and TRBJ2-7, is KAGVTQTPRYLIKTRGQQVTLSCSPISGHRSVSWYQQTPGQGLQFLFEYFSETQRNKGNFPGRFSGRQFSNSRSEMNVSTLELGDSALYLCASSPGTGALEQYFGPGTRLTVT.

This clone occurred many times. The chain couples TRBV4-1 to TRBJ1-1; D is ambiguous. Deletions cut 0 bases from V and 7 bases from J, with 9 bases between. The CDR3 has 13 amino acids. From germline, CDR1 is MGHRA and CDR2 YSYEKL. CDR3 DNA: TGCGCCAGCAGCCAAGACTTTTTGAGTGAAGCTTTCTTT. This encodes CASSQDFLSEAFF.

This chain links TRBV6-5 with TRBJ2-4, with 10 nucleotides matching TRBD2. The CDR3 is 10 amino acids. V lost 7 bases to trimming and J lost 15 bases; unmatched junction nucleotides: 3. CDR1 and CDR2 (germline): MNHEY, SVGAGI. CDR3 sequence (DNA): TGTGCCAGCAAAGCGGGAGGGGCGTACTTC. This encodes CASKAGGAYF.

The genes are TRBV10-3 and TRBJ2-2; 7 bases fit TRBD1. Germline V gives CDR1 ENHRY, CDR2 SYGVKD. V lost 3 bases to trimming and J lost 4 bases; unmatched junction nucleotides: 2. The CDR3 has 14 amino acids. The CDR3 nucleotides are TGTGCCATCAGTGATAAGGGGGCCACCGGGGAGCTGTTTTTT. This gives the protein CAISDKGATGELFF.